This TCR beta chain originates from a study of CD8 T cells in ankylosing spondylitis. General observations from the study: Seemingly characteristic of ankylosing spondylitis blood was a TCR beta motif consisting of about 8 highly homologous variants.

Note on this clonotype: As yet, its antigen is unknown.

The CDR3 length is 12 residues. V lost 1 base, J lost 4 bases, and 4 bases lay in between. TCRdb processed the 5' RACE reads anew with MiXCR; each CDR3 protein has one entry. The data contain 200,000 or so distinct CDR3 sequences, approximately 12% of them seen just once; the ten biggest clones take up more than 9.5%. The chain joins TRBV12-3 or TRBV12-4 to TRBJ1-2; no definite D call. Material: blood, either unsorted or a sorted T cell fraction (not recorded which). This TCR was sampled from a female donor with ankylosing spondylitis or in good health (not recorded which). The CDR3 is CASSLGTYGYTF. In DNA, the CDR3 is TGTGCCAGCAGTTTAGGGACCTATGGCTACACCTTC.